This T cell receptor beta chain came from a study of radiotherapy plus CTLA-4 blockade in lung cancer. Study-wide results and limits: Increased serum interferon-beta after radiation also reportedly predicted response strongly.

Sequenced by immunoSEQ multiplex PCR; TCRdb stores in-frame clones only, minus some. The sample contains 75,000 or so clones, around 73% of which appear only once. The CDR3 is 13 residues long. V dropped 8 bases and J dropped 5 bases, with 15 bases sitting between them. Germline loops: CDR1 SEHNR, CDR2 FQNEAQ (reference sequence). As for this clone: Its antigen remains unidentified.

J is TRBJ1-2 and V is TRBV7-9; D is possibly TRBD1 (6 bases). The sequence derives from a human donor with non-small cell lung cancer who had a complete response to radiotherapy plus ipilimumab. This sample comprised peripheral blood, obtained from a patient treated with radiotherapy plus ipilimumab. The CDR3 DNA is TGTGCCAGCGAGGGGGTCCAGGGTTATGGCTACACCTTC. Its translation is CASEGVQGYGYTF.